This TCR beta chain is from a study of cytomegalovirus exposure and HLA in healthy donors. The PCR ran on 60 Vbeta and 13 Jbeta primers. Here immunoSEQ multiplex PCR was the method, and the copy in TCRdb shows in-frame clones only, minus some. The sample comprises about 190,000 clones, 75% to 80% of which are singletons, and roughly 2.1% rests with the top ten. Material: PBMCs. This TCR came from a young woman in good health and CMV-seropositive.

This chain's CDR3 is CASSFTDRDAFF. The CDR3 region has the DNA TGTGCCAGCAGTTTCACGGACAGGGACGCTTTCTTT. The chain employs TRBV28 and TRBJ1-1; 8 bases agree with TRBD1. V shed 3 bases and J 11 bases; nucleotides not matched to a gene: 5. The CDR3 runs to 12 residues. Germline CDR1 MDHEN, CDR2 SYDVKM.